The rows below give T cell receptor beta chains drawn from one sample of a study of T cells in Graves' hyperthyroidism and ophthalmopathy. TCRdb called the multiplex PCR reads again in MiXCR, with one record for every CDR3 protein. The sample records roughly 630,000 distinct CDR3 sequences, less than 20% being singletons. The sample taken for sequencing was blood. Receptors were obtained from a woman aged 25 to 39 with Graves' hyperthyroidism. The CDR3 runs from the conserved cysteine through the conserved F or W. The order of the fields is J gene, V gene, D gene, clone size, CDR3 DNA, CDR3 protein. The D gene is left open where the match is weak. Expanded clones are given a class, and other clones once, few, many or no size at all.

TRBJ2-5	TRBV4-1	TRBD1	-	TGCGCCAGCAGCCATCGGACAGGGGATAATACCCAGTACTTC	CASSHRTGDNTQYF
TRBJ2-1	TRBV28	-	many	TGTGCCAGCAGTTCCCCCACTAATATGGGCAATGAGCAGTTCTTC	CASSSPTNMGNEQFF
TRBJ2-7	TRBV10-3	TRBD2	few	TGTGCCATCAGTGTCGGACTAGCGGGAGCCGACGAGCAGTACTTC	CAISVGLAGADEQYF
TRBJ2-7	TRBV7-8	TRBD1	many	TGTGCCAGCAGCTTGAACACAGGGGCGGAGAACTACGAGCAGTACTTC	CASSLNTGAENYEQYF
TRBJ2-1	TRBV28	-	many	TGTGCCAGCAGTTTTACCCGCTCCTACAATGAGCAGTTCTTC	CASSFTRSYNEQFF
TRBJ2-3	TRBV11-1	-	many	TGTGCCAGCAGCTTAGGTCGCGGAAGCACAGATACGCAGTATTTT	CASSLGRGSTDTQYF
TRBJ2-7	TRBV13	TRBD2	-	TGTGCCAGCAGCTTAGGAGCGTTGTCGAGGGAGGGCCGGTATTACGAGCAGTACTTC	CASSLGALSREGRYYEQYF
TRBJ1-2	TRBV2	TRBD1	few	TGTGCCAGCAGCCGAGGACAGGGGATTTATGGCTACACCTTC	CASSRGQGIYGYTF
TRBJ2-1	TRBV28	TRBD2	-	TGTGCCAGCAGTTCCAGTAGCGGGAGGGCGTATTACAATGAGCAGTTCTTC	CASSSSSGRAYYNEQFF
TRBJ2-1	TRBV3-1	TRBD2	-	TGTGCCAGCAGCCAAGGGACTAGCGGGACTCACAATGAGCAGTTCTTC	CASSQGTSGTHNEQFF
TRBJ2-7	TRBV5-1	-	-	TGCGCCAGCAGCTTGCGCCCGGGCCGCGGGGGCCGAACCCTTATAAACTACGAGCAGTACTTC	CASSLRPGRGGRTLINYEQYF
TRBJ2-1	TRBV6-2/TRBV6-3	TRBD2	-	TGTGCCAGCAGTCTGAATCCGGGACTAACCTACAATGAGCAGTTCTTC	CASSLNPGLTYNEQFF
TRBJ2-3	TRBV13	-	many	TGTGCCAGCACCAGACTAGTCGACACAGATACGCAGTATTTT	CASTRLVDTDTQYF
TRBJ1-4	TRBV19	TRBD1	few	TGTGCCAGTAGTGTCCGGGGACAGGGAAATGAAAAACTGTTTTTT	CASSVRGQGNEKLFF
TRBJ1-5	TRBV29-1	-	few	TGCAGCGTTAGATACGCCGGTTACCAGCATTTT	CSVRYAGYQHF
TRBJ1-2	TRBV27	-	few	TGTGCCAGCAGTTTGAAAACAGGGAACTATGGCTACACCTTC	CASSLKTGNYGYTF
TRBJ1-3	TRBV29-1	-	many	TGCAGCGTTGATCGGGGGGGAAACACCATATATTTT	CSVDRGGNTIYF
TRBJ1-2	TRBV19	TRBD1	-	TGTGCCAGTAGTACGAGGGGGCCTCGGGGGGCAGCGGGCTACACCTTC	CASSTRGPRGAAGYTF
TRBJ2-2	TRBV2	-	-	TGTGCCAGCAGTGGCTTCGTGGGCTTGAACACCGGGGAGCTGTTTTTT	CASSGFVGLNTGELFF
TRBJ2-7	TRBV6-2/TRBV6-3	TRBD1	many	TGTGCCAGCAGGGGGACAGGGCTCCATACCTACGAGCAGTACTTC	CASRGTGLHTYEQYF